The 9 T cell receptor beta chains below come from one sample, sequenced in a study of blood T cell repertoires in COVID-19. Data came from immunoSEQ multiplex PCR; TCRdb stores just in-frame clones and leaves some out. The sample includes about 290,000 clones, 89% of them seen just once. The sequenced material came from peripheral blood. The receptors derive from a woman aged 25 to 45 with COVID-19, enrolled during active disease.

In its sample, this clone was seen once. The rearrangement joins TRBV5-4 to TRBJ1-2; 9 bases match TRBD1. Germline lookup yields CDR1 SGHNT and CDR2 YYREEE (reference sequence). With 5 bases clipped from V and 7 bases from J, the junction kept 6 bases outside the gene matches. CDR3 size: 13 residues. CDR3 DNA sequence: TGTGCCAGCAGGTCCGGGACAGGGAGTGGCTACACCTTC. The encoded protein is CASRSGTGSGYTF.

A word on this clone: The junction and the germline gene differ at one end; a read error may be behind it. V and J are TRBV12-3 or TRBV12-4 and TRBJ1-2; D remains ambiguous. The length of the CDR3 is 11 residues. The CDR3, as DNA: TGTGCCAGCAGTTTACGCGCCCGCGTCGCCTTC. This gives the protein CASSLRARVAF.

In this sample, this clone turned up a few times. The chain joins TRBV19 to TRBJ1-5; 8 bases match TRBD1. This CDR3 is 16 amino acids long. V lost 5 bases and J lost 2; bases outside the gene matches: 8. CDR1 is LNHDA, CDR2 SQIVND, per germline (reference sequence). CDR3 region: CASSRQGSTGNQPQHF. DNA for the CDR3: TGTGCCAGTAGTCGACAGGGGTCCACTGGCAATCAGCCCCAGCATTTT.

The chain carries TRBV2 and TRBJ2-7; 7 nucleotides match TRBD1. Germline CDR1 and CDR2: SNHLY and FYNNEI. The CDR3 covers 12 residues. The J segment lost 3 bases and the V segment lost 8 bases, leaving 4 bases of the junction unmatched. For the CDR3, the DNA is TGTGCCAGCGGGACAGCAGTCTACGAGCAGTACTTC. As protein: CASGTAVYEQYF. The full variable domain, its missing parts supplied by reference TRBV2 and TRBJ2-7, is EPEVTQTPSHQVTQMGQEVILRCVPISNHLYFYWYRQILGQKVEFLVSFYNNEISEKSEIFDDQFSVERPDGSNFTLKIRSTKLEDSAMYFCASGTAVYEQYFGPGTRLTVT.

The chain links TRBV7-2 to TRBJ1-6; D gene unclear. Deletions cut 5 bases from V and 13 bases from J, with 15 bases between. Germline-derived CDR1 and CDR2 are SGHTA and FQGNSA. The CDR3 consists of 13 residues. The chain's CDR3 is CASSTDGGWPLHF. DNA for the CDR3: TGTGCCAGCAGCACCGACGGCGGATGGCCCCTCCACTTT.

The rearrangement uses TRBV10-3 and TRBJ2-7, with unresolved D. Trimming shortened V by 1 base and J by 5 bases, and 12 bases separated the two germline ends. Germline V CDR1 and CDR2: ENHRY, SYGVKD. This CDR3 is built from 14 residues. The CDR3 bases are TGTGCCATCAGTGAGTTGAGTTGGCAGGACGAGCAGTACTTC. Translated, it gives CAISELSWQDEQYF.

The chain joins TRBV4-2 to TRBJ1-2; D unresolved. The ends were cut back, 5 bases at V and 8 bases at J, with 21 bases in the middle. CDR1 LGHNA and CDR2 YNFKEQ come from the germline V gene. This CDR3 has 15 residues. The CDR3 spells CASSLIGTPLGGYTF. In nucleotides, the CDR3 is TGTGCCAGCAGCTTGATAGGTACCCCCCTCGGGGGCTACACCTTC.

The chain has TRBV5-5 and TRBJ1-2; no reliable D call. This CDR3 spans 15 amino acids. Trimming stripped 0 bases from V and 3 bases from J, with 12 bases between. The germline V gene encodes CDR1 SGHKS and CDR2 YYEKEE (reference sequence). The CDR3 sequence: CASSLAGVADYGYTF. Here the CDR3 DNA reads TGTGCCAGCAGCTTGGCTGGCGTTGCGGACTATGGCTACACCTTC.

The rearrangement uses TRBV7-9 and TRBJ1-1; TRBD1 agrees at 7 bases. Trimming cost V 3 bases and J 11 bases; bases outside gene matches: 3. Looked up from germline, CDR1 is SEHNR and CDR2 is FQNEAQ (reference sequence). This CDR3 region has 11 residues. The CDR3 region has the DNA TGTGCCAGCAGCTTCGAGGACAGGGCTTTCTTT. It translates to CASSFEDRAFF.